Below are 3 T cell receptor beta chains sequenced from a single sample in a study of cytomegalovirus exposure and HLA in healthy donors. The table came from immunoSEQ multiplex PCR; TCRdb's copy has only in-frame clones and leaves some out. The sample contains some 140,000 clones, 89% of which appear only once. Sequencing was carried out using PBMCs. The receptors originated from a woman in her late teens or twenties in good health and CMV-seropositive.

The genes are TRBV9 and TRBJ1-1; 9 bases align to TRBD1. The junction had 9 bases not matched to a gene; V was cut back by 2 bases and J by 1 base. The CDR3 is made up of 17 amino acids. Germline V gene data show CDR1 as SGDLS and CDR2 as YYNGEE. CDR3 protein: CASSVPADRGPNTEAFF. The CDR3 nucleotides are TGTGCCAGCAGCGTTCCCGCGGACAGGGGTCCGAACACTGAAGCTTTCTTT.

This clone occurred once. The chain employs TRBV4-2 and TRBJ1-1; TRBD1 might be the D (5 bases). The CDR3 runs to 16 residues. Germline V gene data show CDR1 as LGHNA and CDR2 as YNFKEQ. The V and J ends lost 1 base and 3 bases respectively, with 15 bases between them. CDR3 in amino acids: CASSQGARQRDTEAFF. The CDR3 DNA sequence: TGTGCCAGCAGCCAAGGTGCGCGACAGAGAGACACTGAAGCTTTCTTT.

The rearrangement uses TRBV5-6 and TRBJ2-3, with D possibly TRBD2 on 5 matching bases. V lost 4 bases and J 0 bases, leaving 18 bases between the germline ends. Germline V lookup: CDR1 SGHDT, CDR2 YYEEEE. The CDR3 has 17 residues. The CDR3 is CASSRAGSRGSTDTQYF. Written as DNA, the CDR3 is TGTGCCAGCAGCCGTGCCGGGTCCCGCGGGAGCACAGATACGCAGTATTTT. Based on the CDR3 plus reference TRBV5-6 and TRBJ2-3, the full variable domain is DAGVTQSPTHLIKTRGQQVTLRCSPKSGHDTVSWYQQALGQGPQFIFQYYEEEERQRGNFPDRFSGHQFPNYSSELNVNALLLGDSALYLCASSRAGSRGSTDTQYFGPGTRLTVL.